The T cell receptor (beta chain) described here comes from a study of CD8+ T cells in alopecia areata. Germline CDR1 is LNHDA and CDR2 is SQIVND (reference sequence). The CDR3 consists of 15 residues. Trimming left V 6 bases short and J 1 base short, with 15 bases between. On this clone itself: Its cognate antigen is unknown.

Researchers gathered lesional scalp punch biopsies and peripheral blood from patients with alopecia areata. Following extraction, RNA underwent reverse transcription to cDNA, which served as the sequencing template. The table came from immunoSEQ multiplex PCR; TCRdb's copy has only in-frame clones and leaves some out. The sample holds 120,000 to 150,000 clones, 85% to 90% seen once. Whole-study results and caveats: Sequenced scalp T cells also include alphabeta T cells resident in normal skin. Clarity of TCR sharing across patients fell short of that in mice, possibly HLA-related. Lesional scalp displayed greater clonality than normal scalp, most notably in alopecia totalis/universalis.

The rearrangement links TRBV19 to TRBJ1-1, with a weak D call TRBD1 (5 bases). The TCR sequence derives from a human donor with alopecia areata. The specimen comprised CD8+ T cells sorted from blood, sampled at week 0. CDR3 protein: CASSPPNQGNTEAFF. CDR3 in DNA: TGTGCCAGTAGCCCACCCAACCAGGGGAACACTGAAGCTTTCTTT.